Listed below are T cell receptor beta chains from one sample, sequenced in a study of post-analysis software for immune sequencing data. Each CDR3 protein is one row after TCRdb ran MiXCR on the PCR reads. In the table there are about 680,000 distinct CDR3 sequences, approximately 59% of which are singletons. Sequenced input: blood. The receptor source for this set is a girl aged 2 to 10 with multiple sclerosis. Both conserved end residues are part of each CDR3. Fields, in order: clone size, V gene, D gene, J gene, CDR3 protein, CDR3 DNA. D genes are given only for firm matches. Part of the rows lack a size; the others show once, few, many or a class for expanded clones.

.	TRBV4-2	.	TRBJ2-1	CASSQDLRRDSYLDEQFF	TGTGCCAGCAGCCAAGATTTGAGGCGGGACAGTTATCTCGATGAGCAGTTCTTC
few	TRBV12-3/TRBV12-4	TRBD1	TRBJ2-6	CASSQDRAGGANVLTF	TGTGCCAGCAGTCAAGACAGGGCAGGTGGGGCCAACGTCCTGACTTTC
.	TRBV20-1	.	TRBJ2-3	CSANRESTDTQYF	TGCAGTGCTAACAGGGAAAGCACAGATACGCAGTATTTT
.	TRBV5-6	TRBD2	TRBJ2-7	CASSGTSFYEQYF	TGTGCCAGCAGCGGGACTAGTTTCTACGAGCAGTACTTC
.	TRBV18	.	TRBJ1-2	CASSPHPITGGYTF	TGTGCCAGCTCACCACATCCGATCACGGGTGGCTACACCTTC
.	TRBV7-9	.	TRBJ2-7	CASSPTEAYEQYF	TGTGCCAGCAGCCCTACGGAGGCCTACGAGCAGTACTTC
.	TRBV9	.	TRBJ2-3	CASSGAAGGDTQYF	TGTGCCAGCAGCGGAGCGGCAGGTGGGGATACGCAGTATTTT
.	TRBV6-1	TRBD1	TRBJ1-2	CASSVQGDYGYTF	TGTGCCAGCAGCGTACAGGGGGACTATGGCTACACCTTC
.	TRBV10-3	.	TRBJ2-5	CAISESGVETQYF	TGTGCCATCAGTGAGTCCGGGGTGGAGACCCAGTACTTC
.	TRBV20-1	TRBD2	TRBJ2-7	CSAEPLLAGNTYEQYF	TGCAGTGCTGAACCCCTACTAGCGGGAAATACCTACGAGCAGTACTTC
few	TRBV9	.	TRBJ2-3	CASSVGQPTDTQYF	TGTGCCAGCAGCGTTGGACAGCCCACAGATACGCAGTATTTT
once	TRBV9	TRBD1	TRBJ2-7	CASSVEDRVVHEQYF	TGTGCCAGCAGCGTAGAGGACAGGGTTGTCCACGAGCAGTACTTC
.	TRBV10-1	.	TRBJ2-3	CASRPGISDTQYF	TGCGCCAGCAGACCCGGGATATCAGATACGCAGTATTTT
few	TRBV9	.	TRBJ2-1	CASSATGTEQFF	TGTGCCAGCAGCGCCACCGGGACAGAGCAGTTCTTC
.	TRBV12-3/TRBV12-4	TRBD1	TRBJ2-2	CASSYPGQGAFGELFF	TGTGCCAGCAGTTACCCGGGACAGGGGGCGTTCGGGGAGCTGTTTTTT
.	TRBV7-9	TRBD1	TRBJ2-1	CASSLETGGAEQFF	TGTGCCAGCAGCTTAGAGACAGGGGGCGCGGAGCAGTTCTTC
.	TRBV29-1	.	TRBJ2-5	CSVGEDVQETQYF	TGCAGCGTTGGCGAGGACGTTCAAGAGACCCAGTACTTC
few	TRBV7-2	.	TRBJ1-2	CASSAVGRPYGYTF	TGTGCCAGCAGCGCCGTGGGACGGCCATATGGCTACACCTTC
few	TRBV11-2	.	TRBJ2-7	CASSQIAGNEQYF	TGTGCCAGCAGCCAAATAGCAGGGAACGAGCAGTACTTC
few	TRBV12-3/TRBV12-4	TRBD1	TRBJ1-2	CASSLTGQANKKDGYTF	TGTGCCAGCAGTTTAACGGGACAGGCCAACAAAAAAGATGGCTACACCTTC
.	TRBV11-2	TRBD2	TRBJ2-1	CASSSTSGTENEQFF	TGTGCCAGCAGCTCGACTAGCGGGACGGAGAATGAGCAGTTCTTC
.	TRBV7-9	TRBD1	TRBJ1-6	CASSDTQGSYSPLHF	TGTGCCAGCAGCGATACACAGGGGTCCTATTCACCCCTCCACTTT
.	TRBV7-2	.	TRBJ2-3	CASSFQGGFPDTQYF	TGTGCCAGCAGCTTCCAGGGGGGGTTCCCAGATACGCAGTATTTT
.	TRBV7-2	.	TRBJ2-3	CASSLVLGRGDTQYF	TGCGCCAGCAGCTTAGTGCTGGGCAGGGGAGATACGCAGTATTTT
few	TRBV5-1	.	TRBJ2-7	CASSLGQTHYEQYF	TGCGCCAGCAGCTTGGGACAGACTCACTACGAGCAGTACTTC
.	TRBV10-3	TRBD1	TRBJ2-7	CAIRGQGDEQYF	TGTGCCATCAGAGGACAGGGCGACGAGCAGTACTTC
once	TRBV6-4	.	TRBJ1-4	CASSTQGLRTEATNEKLFF	TGTGCCAGCAGTACGCAGGGGCTTCGAACCGAGGCAACTAATGAAAAACTGTTTTTT
few	TRBV4-3	TRBD1	TRBJ2-4	CASSQDGDSKNIQYF	TGCGCCAGCAGCCAAGATGGGGACAGTAAAAACATTCAGTACTTC
few	TRBV10-3	.	TRBJ1-2	CAISEGGIRYGYTF	TGTGCCATCAGTGAGGGCGGTATTCGCTATGGCTACACCTTC
few	TRBV12-3/TRBV12-4	TRBD2	TRBJ2-4	CASSPTGGGSANIQYF	TGTGCCAGCAGCCCGACCGGAGGCGGGAGTGCGAACATTCAGTACTTC
once	TRBV7-9	.	TRBJ1-4	CASKWTGLKKLFF	TGTGCCAGCAAGTGGACGGGGCTGAAGAAACTGTTTTTT
once	TRBV12-3/TRBV12-4	.	TRBJ1-2	CASSLWGIYGYTF	TGTGCCAGTAGTTTATGGGGAATCTATGGCTACACCTTC
once	TRBV20-1	TRBD2	TRBJ2-5	CSARVPSGGAYF	TGCAGTGCTAGAGTACCTAGCGGGGGGGCGTACTTC
.	TRBV24-1	.	TRBJ2-1	CATSDGGYNEQFF	TGTGCCACCAGTGATGGGGGGTACAATGAGCAGTTCTTC
.	TRBV5-1	TRBD1	TRBJ2-7	CASSFHSGTGISYEQYF	TGCGCCAGCAGCTTTCACTCCGGGACAGGGATCTCCTACGAGCAGTACTTC
many	TRBV6-4	TRBD2	TRBJ2-1	CASSDEAGGKNEQFF	TGTGCCAGCAGTGATGAAGCGGGAGGGAAAAATGAGCAGTTCTTC
.	TRBV6-2/TRBV6-3	TRBD2	TRBJ2-5	CASGPRGGGRETQYF	TGTGCCAGCGGACCCCGGGGGGGTGGCCGAGAGACCCAGTACTTC
.	TRBV5-1	.	TRBJ2-5	CASSLRLPGGETQYF	TGCGCCAGCAGCCTCCGACTCCCCGGGGGAGAGACCCAGTACTTC
.	TRBV5-5	TRBD2	TRBJ2-1	CASSLFGGLANNEQFF	TGTGCCAGCAGCTTGTTTGGGGGACTAGCCAACAATGAGCAGTTCTTC
.	TRBV20-1	.	TRBJ2-7	CSARAGNEQYF	TGCAGTGCTAGGGCGGGGAACGAGCAGTACTTC
.	TRBV12-3/TRBV12-4	TRBD2	TRBJ2-5	CASSRGTSDQETQYF	TGTGCCAGCAGCCGAGGGACTAGCGACCAAGAGACCCAGTACTTC
.	TRBV10-3	TRBD2	TRBJ2-1	CAIRGAGSSYNEQFF	TGTGCCATCCGGGGAGCGGGGAGCTCCTACAATGAGCAGTTCTTC
few	TRBV7-8	.	TRBJ2-7	CASSLAGGDSYEQYF	TGTGCCAGCAGCTTAGCGGGAGGTGACTCTTACGAGCAGTACTTC
.	TRBV11-2	.	TRBJ2-3	CASSPPSNTQYF	TGTGCCAGCAGCCCACCGTCAAATACGCAGTATTTT
.	TRBV7-6	.	TRBJ1-2	CASSLGTSIYGYTF	TGTGCCAGCAGCTTAGGGACATCGATCTATGGCTACACCTTC
.	TRBV7-2	.	TRBJ1-1	CASSPRGRMNTEAFF	TGTGCCAGCAGCCCCAGAGGCAGAATGAACACTGAAGCTTTCTTT
.	TRBV3-1	TRBD2	TRBJ2-1	CASSRNSGRASGEQFF	TGTGCCAGCAGCCGGAATAGCGGGAGGGCCTCGGGAGAGCAGTTCTTC
.	TRBV7-2	.	TRBJ2-1	CASSLMTGNEQFF	TGTGCCAGCAGCTTAATGACGGGCAATGAGCAGTTCTTC
.	TRBV7-3	.	TRBJ2-3	CASSMTASTDTQYF	TGTGCCAGCAGCATGACTGCTAGCACAGATACGCAGTATTTT
.	TRBV5-1	TRBD2	TRBJ2-7	CASSLAPDSGGEQYF	TGCGCCAGCAGCTTGGCCCCGGATAGCGGGGGTGAGCAGTACTTC
.	TRBV20-1	.	TRBJ1-2	CSARVYGYTF	TGCAGTGCTAGAGTCTATGGCTACACCTTC
few	TRBV5-4	.	TRBJ2-5	CASSLDGGQETQYF	TGTGCCAGCAGCTTGGATGGGGGCCAAGAGACCCAGTACTTC
few	TRBV15	.	TRBJ1-2	CATSRDMGGGGYTF	TGTGCCACCAGCAGAGATATGGGAGGCGGCGGCTACACCTTC
.	TRBV4-1	.	TRBJ2-5	CASSQGLQGQETQYF	TGCGCCAGCAGCCAAGGGCTCCAGGGCCAAGAGACCCAGTACTTC
.	TRBV6-5	TRBD1	TRBJ2-1	CASSPGQGFNEQFF	TGTGCCAGCAGCCCTGGACAGGGGTTCAATGAGCAGTTCTTC
.	TRBV5-6	.	TRBJ2-1	CASSSLQGGSYNEQFF	TGTGCCAGCAGCTCGCTGCAGGGGGGCTCCTACAATGAGCAGTTCTTC
few	TRBV11-2	TRBD1	TRBJ1-2	CASSPPDRGAGYTF	TGTGCCAGCAGCCCCCCAGACAGGGGCGCTGGCTACACCTTC
.	TRBV7-3	TRBD1	TRBJ1-2	CASSLTSGGDYGYTF	TGTGCCAGCAGCTTAACCTCAGGGGGCGACTATGGCTACACCTTC
.	TRBV20-1	.	TRBJ2-3	CSAPGGGTDTQYF	TGCAGTGCACCCGGAGGGGGCACAGATACGCAGTATTTT
few	TRBV2	.	TRBJ2-1	CALGNNEQFF	TGTGCCCTTGGGAACAATGAGCAGTTCTTC